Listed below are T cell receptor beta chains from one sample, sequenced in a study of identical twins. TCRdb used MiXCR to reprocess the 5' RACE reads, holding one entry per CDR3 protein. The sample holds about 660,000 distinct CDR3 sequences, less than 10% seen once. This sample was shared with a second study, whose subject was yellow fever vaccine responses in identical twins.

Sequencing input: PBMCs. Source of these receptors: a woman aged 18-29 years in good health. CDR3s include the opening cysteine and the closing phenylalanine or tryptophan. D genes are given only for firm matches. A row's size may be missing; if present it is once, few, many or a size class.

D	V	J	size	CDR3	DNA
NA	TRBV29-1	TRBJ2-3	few	CSVQRGGTGLGTDTQYF	TGCAGCGTCCAAAGGGGGGGTACCGGACTAGGCACAGATACGCAGTATTTT
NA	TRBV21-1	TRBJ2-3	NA	CASGLVRDTQYF	TGTGCCAGCGGACTAGTTAGGGATACGCAGTATTTT
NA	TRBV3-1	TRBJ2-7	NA	CASSHWTRGSYEQYF	TGTGCCAGCAGCCATTGGACTAGGGGGTCCTACGAGCAGTACTTC
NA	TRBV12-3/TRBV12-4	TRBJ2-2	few	CASSPRGPHGLGGGELFF	TGTGCCAGCAGCCCGAGGGGACCGCACGGGTTGGGTGGCGGGGAGCTGTTTTTT
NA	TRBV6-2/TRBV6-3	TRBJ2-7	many	CASSYSELSPYYEQYF	TGTGCCAGCAGTTACTCGGAGTTATCCCCGTACTACGAGCAGTACTTC
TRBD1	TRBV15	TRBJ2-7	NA	CATSRGGQGAWEQYF	TGTGCCACCAGCAGAGGGGGGCAGGGGGCTTGGGAGCAGTACTTC
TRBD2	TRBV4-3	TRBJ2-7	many	CASSQDWGGSWYEQYF	TGCGCCAGCAGCCAAGATTGGGGCGGGAGCTGGTACGAGCAGTACTTC
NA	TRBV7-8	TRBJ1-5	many	CASSLAGSSNQPQHF	TGTGCCAGCAGCTTAGCAGGGTCCAGCAATCAGCCCCAGCATTTT
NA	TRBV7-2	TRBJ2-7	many	CASSLATDLGYEQYF	TGTGCCAGCAGCTTAGCAACGGACTTAGGCTACGAGCAGTACTTC
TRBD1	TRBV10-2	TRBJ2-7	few	CASRPIGQGVYEQYF	TGCGCCAGCCGCCCCATAGGGCAGGGGGTCTACGAGCAGTACTTC
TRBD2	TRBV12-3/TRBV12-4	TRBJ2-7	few	CASSFTPGLADWGRQYF	TGTGCCAGCAGTTTTACCCCGGGACTAGCGGATTGGGGACGGCAGTACTTC
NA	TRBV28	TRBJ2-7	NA	CASSTGLLRGQEQYF	TGTGCCAGCAGTACCGGACTACTGCGGGGCCAGGAGCAGTACTTC
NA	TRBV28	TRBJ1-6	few	CASSNQGVHRPLHF	TGTGCCAGCAGCAATCAGGGAGTGCACCGCCCCCTCCACTTT
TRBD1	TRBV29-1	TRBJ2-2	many	CSVGQGAITGELFF	TGCAGCGTTGGTCAGGGGGCAATCACCGGGGAGCTGTTTTTT
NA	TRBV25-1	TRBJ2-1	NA	CASSEPPGDSYNEQFF	TGTGCCAGCAGTGAACCTCCAGGGGACTCCTACAATGAGCAGTTCTTC
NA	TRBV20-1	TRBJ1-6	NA	CSARAGRRLGVGRNYNSPLHF	TGCAGTGCTAGAGCGGGCCGACGACTAGGGGTTGGAAGGAACTATAATTCACCCCTCCACTTT
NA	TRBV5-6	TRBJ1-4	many	CASSGDYGDEKLFF	TGTGCCAGCAGCGGAGACTACGGGGATGAAAAACTGTTTTTT
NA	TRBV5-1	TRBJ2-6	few	CASSLEGALSGANVLTF	TGCGCCAGCAGCCTCGAGGGAGCTCTCTCTGGGGCCAACGTCCTGACTTTC
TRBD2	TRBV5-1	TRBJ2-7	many	CASSLDGTSLYEQYF	TGCGCCAGCAGCTTGGACGGGACTAGCCTCTACGAGCAGTACTTC
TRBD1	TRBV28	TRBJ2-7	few	CATHRGAYEQYF	TGTGCCACCCACAGGGGGGCCTACGAGCAGTACTTC
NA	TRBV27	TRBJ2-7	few	CASSFSGQGYEQYF	TGTGCCAGCAGTTTTTCAGGGCAGGGCTACGAGCAGTACTTC
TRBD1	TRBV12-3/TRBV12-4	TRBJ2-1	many	CASRTGRWNEQFF	TGTGCCAGCAGGACAGGGAGATGGAATGAGCAGTTCTTC
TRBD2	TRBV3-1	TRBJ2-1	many	CASSPPGGPDHEQFF	TGTGCCAGCAGCCCCCCGGGAGGGCCTGACCATGAGCAGTTCTTC
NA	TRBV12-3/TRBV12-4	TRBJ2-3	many	CASSPEAGRTDTQYF	TGTGCCAGCAGTCCGGAGGCGGGTCGCACAGATACGCAGTATTTT
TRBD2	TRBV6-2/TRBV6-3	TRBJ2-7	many	CASSYSAGDSYEQYF	TGTGCCAGCAGTTACTCGGCGGGAGATAGCTACGAGCAGTACTTC
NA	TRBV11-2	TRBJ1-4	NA	CASSLPRGIGATNEKLFF	TGTGCCAGCAGCTTGCCAAGGGGGATAGGAGCAACTAATGAAAAACTGTTTTTT
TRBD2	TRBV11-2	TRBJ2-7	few	CASRSTSGGYEQYF	TGTGCCAGCAGATCGACTAGCGGGGGGTACGAGCAGTACTTC
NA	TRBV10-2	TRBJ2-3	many	CASSATSTDTQYF	TGCGCCAGCAGTGCGACCAGCACAGATACGCAGTATTTT
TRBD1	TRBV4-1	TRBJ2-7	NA	CASSQESWTGAGSEQYF	TGCGCCAGCAGCCAAGAGTCATGGACAGGGGCCGGCTCCGAGCAGTACTTC
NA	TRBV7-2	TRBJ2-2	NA	CASSPLRELFF	TGTGCCAGCAGCCCCCTTCGGGAGCTGTTTTTT
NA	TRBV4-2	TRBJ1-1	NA	CASSQDSRDYTEAFF	TGTGCCAGCAGCCAAGATTCTCGGGATTATACTGAAGCTTTCTTT
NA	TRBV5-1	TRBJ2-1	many	CASRVILGEASSYNEQFF	TGCGCCAGCAGAGTGATTCTAGGAGAGGCCAGCTCCTACAATGAGCAGTTCTTC
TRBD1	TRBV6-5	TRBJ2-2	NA	CASSYSGQAGRGSGELFF	TGTGCCAGCAGTTACTCGGGACAGGCGGGCCGGGGGTCCGGGGAGCTGTTTTTT
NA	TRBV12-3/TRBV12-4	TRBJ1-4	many	CASTDAEKLFF	TGTGCCAGCACGGACGCTGAAAAACTGTTTTTT
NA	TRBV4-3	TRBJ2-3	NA	CASSPNVRASWTDTQYF	TGCGCCAGCAGCCCTAACGTTAGGGCCTCATGGACAGATACGCAGTATTTT
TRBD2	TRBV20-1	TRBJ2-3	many	CSARDPQRGEADTQYF	TGCAGTGCTAGAGACCCACAGCGGGGGGAAGCAGATACGCAGTATTTT
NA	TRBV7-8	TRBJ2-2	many	CASLARTGELFF	TGTGCCAGCCTAGCGCGCACCGGGGAGCTGTTTTTT
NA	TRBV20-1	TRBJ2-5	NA	CSASNRAVQVSETQYF	TGCAGTGCTTCAAACCGAGCCGTACAAGTCTCGGAGACCCAGTACTTC
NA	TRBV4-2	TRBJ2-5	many	CASSQSVSRETQYF	TGTGCCAGCAGCCAATCGGTTTCGCGTGAGACCCAGTACTTC
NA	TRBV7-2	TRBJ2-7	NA	CASSLTRNEQYF	TGTGCCAGCAGCTTAACAAGAAACGAGCAGTACTTC